The rows below give T cell receptor beta chains drawn from one sample of a study of cytomegalovirus exposure and HLA in healthy donors. The table came from immunoSEQ multiplex PCR; TCRdb's copy has only in-frame clones and leaves some out. The table shows 170,000 or so clones, with 84% occurring only once. The sample taken for sequencing was PBMCs. The receptors here all came from a man aged 18 to 29 in good health and CMV-seronegative. The CDR3 runs from the conserved cysteine through the conserved F or W. The D gene is left open where the match is weak. The size of a clone is reported for some rows only, either as once, few or many, or as a class for expanded clones.

v_call	j_call	d_call	clone_size	cdr3_nt	cdr3_aa
TRBV5-6	TRBJ1-1	TRBD1	-	TGTGCCAGCTGCCGGCTGGCAGGGGGAGAAGCCATGAACACTGAAGCTTTCTTT	CASCRLAGGEAMNTEAFF
TRBV9	TRBJ2-5	-	-	TGTGCCAGCAGCGTATCGGGGTACCAAGAGACCCAGTACTTC	CASSVSGYQETQYF
TRBV5-1	TRBJ2-7	-	-	TGCGCCAGCAGTTTTGGTAGGGGACTTGGGGTTTACGAGCAGTACTTC	CASSFGRGLGVYEQYF
TRBV18	TRBJ2-5	TRBD2	-	TGTGCCAGCTCCCCGGGACTAGCGAGAGACTTC	CASSPGLARDF
TRBV2	TRBJ2-7	TRBD1	-	TGTGCCAGTCGACAGGGGGTCTCCTACGAGCAGTACTTC	CASRQGVSYEQYF
TRBV9	TRBJ2-7	-	-	TGTGCCAGCAGTGGGCACACCCTAAGGGAGCAGTACTTC	CASSGHTLREQYF
TRBV6-4	TRBJ2-3	TRBD2	once	TGTGCCAGCAATCCCCTAGCGGGGGGCAACATAGATACGCAGTATTTT	CASNPLAGGNIDTQYF
TRBV9	TRBJ1-1	-	-	TGTGCCAGCAGCGGACCTAATTCCCAGGGGAACACTGAAGCTTTCTTT	CASSGPNSQGNTEAFF
TRBV6-5	TRBJ1-2	-	-	TGTGCCAGCAGTTACTCGCGGTCCACCAACTATGGCTACACCTTC	CASSYSRSTNYGYTF
TRBV18	TRBJ2-7	-	-	TGTGCCAGCTCAAGCCTTAGACAGGCCACCTACGAGCAGTACTTC	CASSSLRQATYEQYF
TRBV25-1	TRBJ2-1	TRBD2	-	TGTGCCAGCAGTGGATCGAGCGGGAGTTCCTACAATGAGCAGTTCTTC	CASSGSSGSSYNEQFF
TRBV27	TRBJ1-1	-	-	TGTGCCAGCAGTTTATCGCGGCCGATAAACACTGAAGCTTTCTTT	CASSLSRPINTEAFF
TRBV10-2	TRBJ2-1	TRBD2	-	TGCGCCAGCTCGGGTAGCGGGAGGTACAATGAGCAGTTCTTC	CASSGSGRYNEQFF
TRBV19	TRBJ2-1	-	once	TGTGCCAGTAGTATAGTCCCTTCCCTCCTGAATGAGCAGTTCTTC	CASSIVPSLLNEQFF